A selection of T cell receptor beta chains follows, all from one sample in a study. TCRdb passed the 5' RACE reads through MiXCR, listing each CDR3 protein once. Altogether about 55,000 distinct CDR3 sequences are present, roughly a sixth being singletons, with the ten largest covering 2% to 2.5%. The material sequenced was naive CD4+ T cells sorted from blood. The origin of the receptors is a female donor with breast cancer. Both conserved end residues are part of each CDR3. Each record gives: J gene, clone size, CDR3 length, V gene, D gene, CDR3 DNA, CDR3 protein. D genes are given only for firm matches. The size entry is marked missing in some rows and otherwise reads once, few, many or a size class.

>TRBJ2-7|-|16|TRBV6-1|TRBD2
TGTGCCAGCAGTGAATTTTCCACTAGCGATTACAATGAGCAGTACTTC
CASSEFSTSDYNEQYF
>TRBJ2-4|many|13|TRBV4-1|-
TGCGCCAGCAGCCAAGGGGGTCGGGACATTCAGTACTTC
CASSQGGRDIQYF
>TRBJ1-4|few|16|TRBV5-5|TRBD1
TGTGCCAGCAGCGTCGGGACAGGGGTGTCTAATGAAAAACTGTTTTTT
CASSVGTGVSNEKLFF
>TRBJ2-1|few|18|TRBV20-1|-
TGCAGTGCTGAACCACCTACGGCGGGACGGATCTCCTACAATGAGCAGTTCTTC
CSAEPPTAGRISYNEQFF
>TRBJ2-5|-|15|TRBV14|-
TGTGCCAGCAGCCAAGAGGGGACTTACGAAGAGACCCAGTACTTC
CASSQEGTYEETQYF
>TRBJ1-6|-|14|TRBV6-5|-
TGTGCCAGCAGTTCCGCAGAGGGTGGAACACCCCTCCACTTT
CASSSAEGGTPLHF
>TRBJ2-5|many|14|TRBV20-1|-
TGCAGTGCTAGAGACAGGCAGGGCGTAGAGACCCAGTACTTC
CSARDRQGVETQYF
>TRBJ2-5|many|14|TRBV20-1|-
TGCAGTGCTAGGGCGGGGTCGTACCAAGAGACCCAGTACTTC
CSARAGSYQETQYF
>TRBJ2-5|-|15|TRBV28|TRBD2
TGTGCCAGCAGCCGAAGCGGGGGCTGGAAAGAGACCCAGTACTTC
CASSRSGGWKETQYF
>TRBJ1-1|many|13|TRBV20-1|-
TGCAGTGCTCGGACAGACCCGAACACTGAAGCTTTCTTT
CSARTDPNTEAFF
>TRBJ1-2|few|16|TRBV28|-
TGTGCCAGCACCACCCGGGGTCGGGGGATAGGCTATGGCTACACCTTC
CASTTRGRGIGYGYTF
>TRBJ2-7|many|14|TRBV6-5|-
TGTGCCAGCAGTAAGGTCGGGGGATTGGGCGAGCAGTACTTC
CASSKVGGLGEQYF
>TRBJ2-5|few|15|TRBV6-6|TRBD2
TGTGCCAGCAGTGGAACGGAGCGGGAGCTGAAGACCCAGTACTTC
CASSGTERELKTQYF
>TRBJ2-7|-|17|TRBV7-8|-
TGTGCCAGCAGCCCCCGGGTGAGAAGGATCAGTCTGGACGAGCAGTACTTC
CASSPRVRRISLDEQYF
>TRBJ2-1|many|13|TRBV5-1|-
TGCGCCAGCAGCCGGGACACCTACAATGAGCAGTTCTTC
CASSRDTYNEQFF
>TRBJ2-1|-|15|TRBV5-1|-
TGCGCCAGCAGCACGACAGCTTTCTCCTCGGGTGAGCAGTTCTTC
CASSTTAFSSGEQFF
>TRBJ2-7|-|15|TRBV20-1|-
TGCGGTGCTAGAGGTGGGGAAGCAGGACGAAAGAAGCAGTACTTC
CGARGGEAGRKKQYF
>TRBJ2-5|-|18|TRBV6-1|TRBD2
TGTGCCAGCAGCGGGACTAGCGGGAGGTGGGCTAGTTATGAGACCCAGTACTTC
CASSGTSGRWASYETQYF
>TRBJ2-1|-|14|TRBV7-7|-
TGTGCTAGCAGCCCCCTTGGGGATAGAAATGAGCAGTTCTTC
CASSPLGDRNEQFF
>TRBJ2-2|few|17|TRBV7-2|-
TGTGCCAGCAGATCCCCACGGGGGTACTCGAACACCGGGGAGCTGTTTTTT
CASRSPRGYSNTGELFF
>TRBJ2-1|few|15|TRBV6-1|-
TGTGCCAGCAGTGAGTTTAGGGCAGCATACAATGAGCAGTTCTTC
CASSEFRAAYNEQFF
>TRBJ2-1|few|14|TRBV5-1|TRBD1
TGCGCCAGCAGCCTGGGACAGAACTACAATGAGCAGTTCTTC
CASSLGQNYNEQFF
>TRBJ1-5|many|15|TRBV6-1|-
TGTGCCAGCAGGGGCGCGGTCATGAGCAATCAGCCCCAGCATTTT
CASRGAVMSNQPQHF
>TRBJ2-7|-|12|TRBV5-1|-
TGCGCCAGCAGCGAGACAACATACGAGCAGTACTTC
CASSETTYEQYF
>TRBJ1-4|-|15|TRBV27|TRBD1
TGTGCCAGCAGTTCCAGGGGGGGGCATGGTGAAAAACTGTTTTTT
CASSSRGGHGEKLFF
>TRBJ2-1|many|14|TRBV20-1|TRBD1
TGCAGTGCCTGGTCCGGACAGGGGTACAATGAGCAGTTCTTC
CSAWSGQGYNEQFF
>TRBJ1-3|few|15|TRBV2|-
TGTGCCAGCAGTGAAGAGGGGGAGGCTGGAAACACCATATATTTT
CASSEEGEAGNTIYF
>TRBJ2-3|few|13|TRBV7-2|-
TGTGCCAGCTCTCAGCGGTGGGGAGATACGCAGTATTTT
CASSQRWGDTQYF
>TRBJ1-5|many|15|TRBV6-2/TRBV6-3|-
TGTGCCAGCAGACTGTCGACTCCGAGGGGTCAGCCCCAGCATTTT
CASRLSTPRGQPQHF
>TRBJ1-3|few|13|TRBV6-2/TRBV6-3|-
TGTGCCAGCAGCCTCAACAATGGAAACACCATATATTTT
CASSLNNGNTIYF
>TRBJ1-3|-|15|TRBV4-1|-
TGCGCCAGCAGCCAAGGTTTACTTTCTCGGCACACCATATATTTT
CASSQGLLSRHTIYF